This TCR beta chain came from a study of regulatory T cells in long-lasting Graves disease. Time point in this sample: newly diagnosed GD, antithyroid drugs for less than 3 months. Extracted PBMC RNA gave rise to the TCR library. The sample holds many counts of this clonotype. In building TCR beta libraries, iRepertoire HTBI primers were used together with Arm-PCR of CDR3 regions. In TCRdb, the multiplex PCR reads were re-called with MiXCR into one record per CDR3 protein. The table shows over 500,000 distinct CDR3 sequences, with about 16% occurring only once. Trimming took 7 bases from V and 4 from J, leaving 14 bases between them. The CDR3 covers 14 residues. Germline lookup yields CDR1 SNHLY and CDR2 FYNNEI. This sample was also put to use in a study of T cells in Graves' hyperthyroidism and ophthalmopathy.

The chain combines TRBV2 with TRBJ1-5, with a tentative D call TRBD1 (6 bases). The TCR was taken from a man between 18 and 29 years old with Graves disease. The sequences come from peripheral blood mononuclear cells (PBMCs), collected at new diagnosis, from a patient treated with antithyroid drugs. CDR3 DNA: TGTGCCAGCACTAAGGACAGAAGGAATCAGCCCCAGCATTTT. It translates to CASTKDRRNQPQHF.